This T cell receptor (beta chain) derives from a study of blood T cell repertoires in COVID-19. The repertoire was sequenced with immunoSEQ multiplex PCR; TCRdb's copy has only in-frame clones and lacks some. The repertoire holds some 400,000 clones, with roughly 91% as singletons. This CDR3 spans 18 amino acids. The germline V gene encodes CDR1 LNHNV and CDR2 YYDKDF (reference sequence). V lost 1 base, J lost 10 bases, and 19 bases stayed unmatched. Specimen: PBMCs or T cells enriched from blood (not recorded which). The chain carries TRBV15 and TRBJ2-3; TRBD2 matches 8 bases. The sequence came from a woman between 25 and 40 years old who had recovered from COVID-19. The DNA for the CDR3 is TGTGCCACCAGCAGAGGCCCGGTGACTAGCGCCATCCCAGGGGCGCAGTATTTT. This translates into CATSRGPVTSAIPGAQYF.